These 31 T cell receptor beta chains share one sample of origin, sequenced in a study of pediatric ulcerative colitis. The protocol was immunoSEQ multiplex PCR, while the TCRdb copy is restricted to in-frame clones and leaves out a portion. Counted here are some 14,000 clones, just under 90% occurring once; the ten biggest clones make up over 0.75%. The sequencing sample was made of blood. The source is a boy younger than 18 with moderate ulcerative colitis.

V usage is TRBV9 and J usage is TRBJ2-3; D call uncertain. The CDR3 loop spans 14 amino acids. Germline V gives CDR1 SGDLS, CDR2 YYNGEE. Trimming shortened V by 0 bases and J by 6 bases, and 11 bases separated the two germline ends. CDR3 DNA sequence: TGTGCCAGCAGCGTAGGCCCACCGGCGGATACGCAGTATTTT. This sequence encodes CASSVGPPADTQYF.

The CDR3: CASSTSRAGELFF. The CDR3 nucleotides read TGTGCCAGCAGCACTAGCCGTGCCGGGGAGCTGTTTTTT. The chain is built from TRBV11-2 and TRBJ2-2; possible D gene TRBD2, 6 bases. V lost 5 bases, J lost 6 bases, and 10 bases lay in between. Germline values: CDR1 SGHAT, CDR2 FQNNGV. The CDR3 contains 13 residues.

The CDR3 loop is CASSPLIEETQYF. The CDR3, as DNA: TGTGCCAGCTCACCACTGATCGAAGAGACCCAGTACTTC. This chain uses TRBV18 with TRBJ2-5; D not resolved. This CDR3 is built from 13 residues. Germline CDR1 and CDR2: KGHSH and LQKENI. The germline V and J ends were trimmed by 1 base and 3 bases, with 6 bases remaining between them.

The V and J genes are TRBV4-1 and TRBJ1-5, with a tentative D call TRBD1 (6 bases). Trimming stripped 5 bases from V and 5 bases from J, with 13 bases between. The CDR3 runs to 14 residues. Germline CDR1 and CDR2: MGHRA and YSYEKL. The CDR3: CASSTPGAYQPQHF. The CDR3 bases are TGCGCCAGCAGCACCCCGGGGGCCTATCAGCCCCAGCATTTT.

The rearrangement links TRBV4-1 to TRBJ1-3; D not certain. This CDR3 is built from 16 residues. V lost 2 bases and J lost 6, with 17 bases in between. Germline V lookup: CDR1 MGHRA, CDR2 YSYEKL. CDR3 protein: CASSQHVAGSSNTIYF. The CDR3 coding sequence is TGCGCCAGCAGCCAACACGTCGCCGGGAGCTCAAACACCATATATTTT.

The DNA for the CDR3 is TGTGCCAGCAGCCTCGGGACACCTGAGCAGTTCTTC. The encoded protein is CASSLGTPEQFF. V and J are TRBV7-9 and TRBJ2-1; perhaps TRBD1 as D (6 bases). V was clipped by 5 bases and J by 9 bases, with 11 bases between them. Germline CDR1 reads SEHNR; CDR2 reads FQNEAQ (reference sequence). This CDR3 spans 12 amino acids. The complete variable domain, with remaining parts taken from reference TRBV7-9 and TRBJ2-1, reads DTGVSQNPRHKITKRGQNVTFRCDPISEHNRLYWYRQTLGQGPEFLTYFQNEAQLEKSRLLSDRFSAERPKGSFSTLEIQRTEQGDSAMYLCASSLGTPEQFFGPGTRLTVL.

The chain carries TRBV28 and TRBJ1-6, with D hard to call. V lost 2 bases and J 10 bases, leaving 6 bases between the germline ends. The CDR3 sequence is 12 residues long. CDR1 is MDHEN and CDR2 is SYDVKM in the germline V gene. The CDR3 is CASSLVTSPLHF. CDR3 in DNA: TGTGCCAGCAGTTTAGTTACGTCACCCCTCCACTTT.

The V call is TRBV6-5, the J call TRBJ1-1, with a tentative D call TRBD1 (5 bases). The CDR3 has 14 amino acids. V shed 2 bases and J shed 5 bases, with 12 bases lying between them. Germline V lookup: CDR1 MNHEY, CDR2 SVGAGI. The CDR3 is CASSYNGEGTEAFF. As DNA, the CDR3 is TGTGCCAGCAGTTACAATGGAGAGGGGACTGAAGCTTTCTTT.

The V call is TRBV5-1, the J call TRBJ1-5, with 9 bases that match TRBD1. This CDR3 contains 16 residues. With V trimmed by 3 bases and J by 6 bases, 10 bases remained unmatched. In germline, CDR1 is SGHRS, CDR2 YFSETQ. CDR3 loop: CASSWRRDREGQPQHF. The CDR3 nucleotides are TGCGCCAGCAGCTGGCGCCGGGACAGGGAAGGTCAGCCCCAGCATTTT.

This sequence joins TRBV5-4 and TRBJ1-4; TRBD1 aligns across 8 bases. The CDR3 covers 16 residues. Germline lookup yields CDR1 SGHNT and CDR2 YYREEE (reference sequence). J was trimmed by 7 bases and V by 4 bases; bases with no gene match: 12. CDR3 amino acids: CASSEHPGQVREKLFF. The CDR3 coding sequence is TGTGCCAGCAGCGAACACCCGGGACAGGTCCGTGAAAAACTGTTTTTT.

This clone was picked up one time. The V and J genes are TRBV6-6 and TRBJ2-2; D may be TRBD2 (5 bases). The V and J ends lost 2 bases and 7 bases respectively, with 11 bases between them. The CDR3 totals 14 residues. Germline V gene lookup returns CDR1 MNHNY and CDR2 SVGAGI (reference sequence). CDR3: CASSYVGEIGELFF. In nucleotides, the CDR3 is TGTGCCAGCAGTTACGTCGGGGAAATCGGGGAGCTGTTTTTT.

The rearrangement links TRBV6-1 to TRBJ2-1, with TRBD1 matching over 7 bases. Trimming at V came to 5 bases and at J to 3 bases, leaving 7 bases not matched to a gene. This CDR3 has 15 amino acids. Looked up from germline, CDR1 is MNHNS and CDR2 is SASEGT. This chain's CDR3 is CASSNTGQSYNEQFF. CDR3 DNA sequence: TGTGCCAGCAGTAACACGGGACAGAGCTACAATGAGCAGTTCTTC.

This clone was counted only a few times. The V call is TRBV5-1, the J call TRBJ1-2, with D possibly being TRBD1 (5 bases). CDR1 is SGHRS, CDR2 YFSETQ, per germline. Between the trimmed V and J ends, which lost 0 bases and 8 bases, there was a span of 20 bases. The CDR3 length is 16 residues. The CDR3, as DNA: TGCGCCAGCAGCTTGGCCTTTCGAGGGGTCGACGACGGCTACACCTTC. Protein: CASSLAFRGVDDGYTF.

The chain couples TRBV4-1 to TRBJ1-2; D unresolved. Trimming took off 3 bases at V and 4 bases at J, with 12 bases between the two ends. Germline CDR1 MGHRA, CDR2 YSYEKL. The CDR3 has 14 amino acids. The CDR3 spells CASSQAGRSYGYTF. DNA of the CDR3: TGCGCCAGCAGCCAGGCAGGACGATCCTATGGCTACACCTTC.

This rearrangement joins TRBV5-4 to TRBJ2-3; 8 bases agree with TRBD1. The CDR3 loop spans 14 amino acids. The V gene end was trimmed by 2 bases and the J gene end by 3 bases; junction bases not matched to a gene: 2. Per germline, CDR1 SGHNT and CDR2 YYREEE (reference sequence). The CDR3 region is CASSLRTGTDTQYF. For the CDR3, the DNA is TGTGCCAGCAGCTTACGGACAGGGACAGATACGCAGTATTTT.

This clone appeared once. The rearrangement links TRBV7-7 to TRBJ2-5; D is perhaps TRBD1 (5 bases). This CDR3 region has 15 residues. Trimming stripped 1 base from V and 2 bases from J, with 11 bases between. Germline V lookup: CDR1 SSHAT, CDR2 FNYEAQ (reference sequence). CDR3 coding DNA: TGTGCCAGCAGCTTAGAATGGGGCGGACAAGAGACCCAGTACTTC. Its translation: CASSLEWGGQETQYF. Together with reference TRBV7-7 and TRBJ2-5, the CDR3 gives the full variable domain: GAGVSQSPRYKVTKRGQDVTLRCDPISSHATLYWYQQALGQGPEFLTYFNYEAQPDKSGLPSDRFSAERPEGSISTLTIQRTEQRDSAMYRCASSLEWGGQETQYFGPGTRLLVL.

The J gene is TRBJ1-5, the V gene TRBV29-1; the D is unclear. This CDR3 region has 13 residues. Germline V gene data show CDR1 as SQVTM and CDR2 as ANQGSEA. Trimming took off 4 bases at V and 2 bases at J, with 9 bases between the two ends. The CDR3 DNA sequence: TGCAGCGTTGGAGACATTGGCAATCAGCCCCAGCATTTT. Its translation: CSVGDIGNQPQHF. Looking up the rest from reference TRBV29-1 and TRBJ1-5 gives the full variable domain: SAVISQKPSRDICQRGTSLTIQCQVDSQVTMMFWYRQQPGQSLTLIATANQGSEATYESGFVIDKFPISRPNLTFSTLTVSNMSPEDSSIYLCSVGDIGNQPQHFGDGTRLSIL.

The V call is TRBV28, the J call TRBJ2-1; 11 nucleotides match TRBD2. In germline, CDR1 is MDHEN, CDR2 SYDVKM. The length of the CDR3 is 17 residues. Trimming at V came to 5 bases and at J to 2 bases, leaving 8 bases not matched to a gene. The CDR3 loop is CASSTTGTSGPYNEQFF. DNA of the CDR3: TGTGCCAGCAGTACCACCGGGACTAGCGGTCCCTACAATGAGCAGTTCTTC.

J is TRBJ2-7 and V is TRBV5-1; perhaps TRBD1 as D (5 bases). In germline, CDR1 is SGHRS, CDR2 YFSETQ. V was shortened by 0 bases and J by 6 bases, with 13 bases between the two germline ends. This CDR3 has 14 residues. The CDR3, as DNA: TGCGCCAGCAGCTTGGCACCACAGGTTCCCGAGCAGTACTTC. Its protein product is CASSLAPQVPEQYF.

This clone was found once. J is TRBJ2-5 and V is TRBV5-6; tentative D call: TRBD1 (6 bases). Germline loops: CDR1 SGHDT, CDR2 YYEEEE. The CDR3 is 15 residues long. V shed 0 bases and J shed 3 bases, with 12 bases lying between them. The CDR3 bases are TGTGCCAGCAGCTTGGTACAGGGTCCCGAAGAGACCCAGTACTTC. This encodes CASSLVQGPEETQYF.

The chain carries TRBV28 and TRBJ2-1; D might be TRBD2 (5 bases). V shed 2 bases and J shed 6 bases, with 14 bases lying between them. The CDR3 totals 15 residues. Germline V lookup: CDR1 MDHEN, CDR2 SYDVKM. The CDR3 loop is CASSLSGARRNEQFF. The CDR3 DNA reads TGTGCCAGCAGTTTAAGCGGAGCTCGTCGCAATGAGCAGTTCTTC.

CDR3 in DNA: TGTGCCTGGCGTAGGATGGAGAATGAAGCTTTCTTT. Its translation is CAWRRMENEAFF. V usage is TRBV30 and J usage is TRBJ1-1; no firm D call. The CDR3 length is 12 residues. Trimming pared 5 bases from V and 7 bases from J, leaving 14 bases between. Germline V gene data show CDR1 as GTSNPN and CDR2 as SVGIG (reference sequence).

The rearrangement joins TRBV29-1 to TRBJ2-1; 9 nucleotides line up with TRBD1. The CDR3 has 14 residues. The germline CDR1 and CDR2 sequences are SQVTM and ANQGSEA. Losses at the gene ends were 6 bases for V and 3 bases for J; bases not matched to a gene: 6. The DNA for the CDR3 is TGCAGCGTGGGAGGGGACAGGGACTACAATGAGCAGTTCTTC. Encoded protein: CSVGGDRDYNEQFF.

This sequence joins TRBV6-6 and TRBJ1-5, with D possibly being TRBD1 (6 bases). V was shortened by 6 bases and J by 7 bases, with 10 bases between the two germline ends. CDR3 length: 12 amino acids. Germline V gene sequence: CDR1 MNHNY, CDR2 SVGAGI (reference sequence). In DNA form, the CDR3 reads TGTGCCAGCAGGTCAGGGGACCAGCCCCAGCATTTT. Translated, it gives CASRSGDQPQHF.

The rearrangement uses TRBV18 and TRBJ1-4, with a possible D match to TRBD1 (6 bases). This CDR3 contains 14 residues. V was shortened by 3 bases and J by 7 bases, with 12 bases between the two germline ends. Germline V lookup: CDR1 KGHSH, CDR2 LQKENI. The CDR3, as DNA: TGTGCCAGCTCACCTGGGCAGGGGACTGAAAAACTGTTTTTT. It translates to CASSPGQGTEKLFF.

This clone appeared once. The gene calls are TRBV4-1 and TRBJ2-7, with D perhaps matching TRBD1 (5 bases). Germline V gene data show CDR1 as MGHRA and CDR2 as YSYEKL. CDR3 length: 13 amino acids. Trimming took 1 base from V and 4 from J, leaving 8 bases between them. The CDR3 sequence is CASSQAPGYEQYF. The DNA of the CDR3 is TGCGCCAGCAGCCAAGCCCCAGGGTACGAGCAGTACTTC.

The chain carries TRBV30 and TRBJ2-7; D tentatively fits TRBD1 or TRBD2 (6 bases each). The V gene lost 3 bases and the J gene lost 10 bases, with 13 bases spanning the gap. The CDR3 is 11 amino acids. CDR1 is GTSNPN, CDR2 SVGIG, per germline (reference sequence). CDR3 protein: CAWRLYGGQYF. The DNA for the CDR3 is TGTGCCTGGAGGCTGTACGGGGGCCAGTACTTC.

J is TRBJ2-2 and V is TRBV7-6; TRBD1 is a possible D gene (6 bases). The V gene lost 3 bases and the J gene lost 5 bases, with 16 bases spanning the gap. The CDR3 has 16 residues. The germline CDR1 and CDR2 sequences are SGHVS and FNYEAQ. In nucleotides, the CDR3 is TGTGCCAGCAGCTTCTTAGGACAGATAATAACCGGGGAGCTGTTTTTT. Its translation: CASSFLGQIITGELFF.

The chain employs TRBV15 and TRBJ2-6; D remains unclear. The CDR3 spans 17 residues. CDR1 is LNHNV, CDR2 YYDKDF, per germline (reference sequence). Trimming pared 0 bases from V and 4 bases from J, leaving 13 bases between. The CDR3 here is CATSRDTWAGGANVLTF. CDR3 bases: TGTGCCACCAGCAGAGATACGTGGGCAGGAGGGGCCAACGTCCTGACTTTC.

The rearrangement joins TRBV14 to TRBJ1-4, with D possibly being TRBD1 (5 bases). Germline V CDR1 and CDR2: SGHDN, FVKESK. This CDR3 comprises 14 residues. Trimming left V 10 bases short and J 1 base short, with 13 bases between. As DNA, the CDR3 is TGTGCCACTACGCTGGGGCGAACTAATGAAAAACTGTTTTTT. Protein product: CATTLGRTNEKLFF.

The CDR3 DNA reads as TGCGCCAGCAGTGACAGGGCCACGAACACTGAAGCTTTCTTT. Its translation: CASSDRATNTEAFF. This chain joins TRBV10-2 and TRBJ1-1, with a possible D match to TRBD1 (5 bases). Germline V gives CDR1 WSHSY, CDR2 SAAADI. The CDR3 has 14 amino acids. The V and J ends lost 3 bases and 1 base respectively, with 9 bases between them.